This TCR beta chain was captured in a study of CD8 T cells in Susac syndrome (dated by TCRdb to the late 2010s). Some background on the complete study: Repertoire sequencing was used to test whether CD8+ T cell activation and differentiation in Susac syndrome was antigen driven. The paper's findings and limits, for the study overall: The number of individuals in the TCR sequencing and HLA analysis was acknowledged as relatively small.

A remark on this clonotype: Its cognate antigen has yet to be identified. Base qualities are not provided; no much larger clone lies one nucleotide away.

The germline ends are 15 bases apart after V is trimmed by 3 bases and J by 0 bases. Its CDR3 holds 17 amino acids, cysteine through phenylalanine. Only the CDR3 region is kept as DNA, spanning 51 bases read in frame from base 1. RNA was extracted with the RNeasy kit and roughly 0.5 to 1 ug was reverse transcribed using random hexamers. The immunoSEQ multiplex PCR assay, which covers 54 Vbeta and 13 Jbeta segments, was used to amplify TCR beta CDR3 regions. Bias from PCR amplification was corrected by using a synthetic template baseline for primer optimization and for computational correction. The study's processing was this. Only productive sequences were kept, with reads annotated to V, D and J genes according to IMGT and analyzed in immunoSEQ Analyzer. Clonality was calculated as one minus the Shannon entropy normalized by log2 of the number of productive unique sequences. For each patient and control, public and private clones were evaluated among the 100 most prevalent clones. Clones were defined as Susac-specific if absent from the healthy and MS cohorts, from roughly 1,100 published viral clones and from other ImmuneACCESS disease sequences. In-frame beta chains were kept once TCRdb had trimmed the public reads at Q25 with fastp and called clones with MiXCR. Rows are unified per CDR3 protein, each entry keeping the most common DNA and genes. The V and J calls shown here were made by TCRdb, not taken from the authors' results. Present in this sample are nearly 200,000 distinct CDR3 sequences, about 95% of which were seen just once. The ten largest clones represent about 0.087% of the sample.

Peripheral blood CD8+ and CD4+ T cells from healthy donors, Susac syndrome patients and multiple sclerosis patients were profiled by high-throughput TCR beta sequencing. The multiple sclerosis controls were treatment-naive patients who had stable or active relapsing-remitting disease and met the revised McDonald criteria. Bulk CD8+ and CD4+ T cells were purified by magnetic negative isolation, whereas CD8+ TEMRA cells were enriched by FACS. Blood was drawn into EDTA tubes, processed within 24 hours, and PBMCs were isolated by density gradient centrifugation. PBMCs destined for TCR sequencing were cryopreserved in liquid nitrogen and later thawed in a 37 °C water bath. A purity of at least 90% was achieved for sorted or isolated CD4+, CD8+ and CD8+ TEMRA cells.

This chain joins TRBV23-1 to TRBJ2-1; a tentative D call is TRBD2 (5 bases match). TRBV23-1 is reported as an ORF; its role is uncertain. The clonotype comes from a human donor with multiple sclerosis. Sequencing used CD4+ T cells from PBMCs. The CDR3 region reads CASSQRPSSYSYNEQFF. The nucleotide sequence reads as follows: TGCGCCAGCAGTCAGAGACCTAGCTCTTACTCCTACAATGAGCAGTTCTTC.